The 21 T cell receptor beta chains listed next were all sequenced from one sample in a study of tumor-infiltrating lymphocytes in primary liver carcinoma. Between roughly 20 and 32 mg of unsorted bulk tissue served as the source from which RNA and DNA were co-extracted. A constant-region primer served to make TCR beta cDNA from roughly 480 ng total RNA. Each TCR beta library was derived from three nested multiplex PCR rounds that employed slightly modified ARM-PCR. With TRBV1-TRBV30 forward primers and a C-beta reverse primer, the first two PCR rounds were run for nine to eleven cycles each. MiXCR, applied by TCRdb to the multiplex PCR reads, yields one record per CDR3 protein. The sample includes 55,000 to 65,000 distinct CDR3 sequences, around 64% of them seen just once. The source material was liver tumor tissue from sampling region 2. Noted subset: tumor region T2, inferior pole. All receptors derive from a middle-aged man with primary liver carcinoma and hepatitis B virus infection.

Note on this clonotype: The junction does not match germline at one end; this may be a read error. The chain has TRBV4-3 and TRBJ2-3, with D perhaps TRBD2 (6 bases). The CDR3 has 16 amino acids. The germline CDR1 and CDR2 sequences are LGHNA and YSLEER. This CDR3 is CASSHEAYGRYDTKYF. CDR3 coding DNA: TGCGCCAGCAGCCACGAGGCTTACGGGAGATATGATACGAAGTATTTT.

The sample holds many counts of this clonotype. This chain joins TRBV28 and TRBJ2-1; the D is unclear. Trimming shortened V by 1 base and J by 7 bases, and 2 bases separated the two germline ends. The CDR3 is 11 amino acids. Germline assignment: CDR1 MDHEN and CDR2 SYDVKM. The CDR3 protein is CASSLLNEQFF. Written as DNA, the CDR3 is TGTGCCAGCAGTTTATTAAATGAGCAGTTCTTC.

The J gene is TRBJ1-1, the V gene TRBV4-2; D is ambiguous. The germline gives CDR1 LGHNA, CDR2 YNFKEQ. Trimming shortened V by 1 base and J by 0 bases, and 12 bases separated the two germline ends. CDR3 length: 16 residues. CDR3 in amino acids: CASSQGAVRMNTEAFF. CDR3 DNA sequence: TGTGCCAGCAGCCAAGGAGCAGTGCGTATGAACACTGAAGCTTTCTTT.

V is TRBV30 and J is TRBJ2-1, with D perhaps TRBD2 (5 bases). The germline V gene has CDR1 GTSNPN and CDR2 SVGIG (reference sequence). The CDR3 contains 15 residues. Trimming shortened V by 0 bases and J by 7 bases, and 16 bases separated the two germline ends. The CDR3 region has the DNA TGTGCCTGGAGTGTATTTGGAGGCCCTAGGAATGAGCAGTTCTTC. It specifies CAWSVFGGPRNEQFF. The full variable domain, in which reference TRBV30 and TRBJ2-1 provide the parts outside the CDR3, is SQTIHQWPATLVQPVGSPLSLECTVEGTSNPNLYWYRQAAGRGLQLLFYSVGIGQISSEVPQNLSASRPQDRQFILSSKKLLLSDSGFYLCAWSVFGGPRNEQFFGPGTRLTVL.

Note on this clonotype: This is likely a read error, given that the CDR3 carries no conserved phenylalanine or tryptophan at its end. The chain combines TRBV5-1 with TRBJ2-2, with D uncertain. V was shortened by 4 bases and J by 6 bases, with 13 bases between the two germline ends. Germline values: CDR1 SGHRS, CDR2 YFSETQ. CDR3 length: 14 amino acids. In DNA, the CDR3 is TGCGCCAGCAGCATGGAAAGGATCCCCGGGGAGCTGTTTATT. It is translated as CASSMERIPGELFI.

As regards this clonotype: This CDR3 is missing its conserved last phenylalanine or tryptophan, likely due to a read error. It is unclear where the CDR3 begins or ends on the DNA, so no DNA is shown, and the CDR3 is as TCRdb lists it. This chain uses TRBV11-2 with TRBJ2-5; the table names TRBD1, a call not compared with the DNA. Counting both end residues, the CDR3 totals 16 amino acids. CDR1 and CDR2 (germline): SGHAT, FQNNGV. The CDR3 sequence: CASIQTPGAGKETQHS.

About this clonotype itself: A much larger clonotype is one base distant, so this may be a read error. The CDR3 does not end in the conserved phenylalanine or tryptophan, so this is likely a read error. The chain recombines TRBV6-4 with TRBJ2-1, with TRBD2 matching 10 bases. CDR1 is MRHNA and CDR2 is SNTAGT in the germline V gene. Unmatched junction bases numbered 3, after V lost 6 bases and J lost 7 bases. This CDR3 contains 13 residues. The CDR3 loop is CASSMTSGNEQFY. CDR3 in DNA: TGTGCCAGCAGCATGACTAGCGGGAATGAGCAGTTCTAC.

As for this clonotype: Its ends do not fully match the called genes, so a read error is possible. The V call is TRBV5-1, the J call TRBJ2-2; D possibly corresponds to TRBD1 (5 bases). CDR3 length equals 14 residues. The germline gives CDR1 SGHRS, CDR2 YFSETQ. As DNA, the CDR3 is TGCGCCAGCAGCTTATCAGGGAACACCGAGGAGCTGTTTTTT. Its protein product is CASSLSGNTEELFF. The full variable domain, its missing parts supplied by reference TRBV5-1 and TRBJ2-2, is KAGVTQTPRYLIKTRGQQVTLSCSPISGHRSVSWYQQTPGQGLQFLFEYFSETQRNKGNFPGRFSGRQFSNSRSEMNVSTLELGDSALYLCASSLSGNTEELFFGEGSRLTVL.

Concerning this clonotype: The CDR3 does not end in the conserved phenylalanine or tryptophan, so this is likely a read error. The chain joins TRBV11-2 to TRBJ2-2; 9 bases match TRBD1. The CDR3 is made up of 17 amino acids. Germline CDR1 SGHAT, CDR2 FQNNGV. Germline trimming cut 3 bases from V and 4 bases from J; bases unmatched to any gene: 9. CDR3 nucleotide sequence: TGTGCCAGCAGCTTTGATCGGGACAGGGTCGGCACCGGGGAGCTGTTTTTA. The encoded protein is CASSFDRDRVGTGELFL.

This clonotype was seen at least ten times. DNA of the CDR3: TGTGCCTGGAATGTCGCTAGCGGGAGTTACGAGCAGTACTTC. It translates to CAWNVASGSYEQYF. V and J are TRBV30 and TRBJ2-7; TRBD2 matches 10 bases. The CDR3 extends over 14 amino acids. Germline-derived CDR1 and CDR2 are GTSNPN and SVGIG (reference sequence). The V segment lost 4 bases and the J segment 4 bases; nucleotides outside the gene matches: 7. Together with reference TRBV30 and TRBJ2-7, the CDR3 gives the full variable domain: SQTIHQWPATLVQPVGSPLSLECTVEGTSNPNLYWYRQAAGRGLQLLFYSVGIGQISSEVPQNLSASRPQDRQFILSSKKLLLSDSGFYLCAWNVASGSYEQYFGPGTRLTVT.

For this clonotype: At one end the junction does not follow the germline gene, possibly because of a read error. The chain recombines TRBV4-2 with TRBJ2-2; D might be TRBD2 (6 bases). CDR1 LGHNA and CDR2 YNFKEQ come from the germline V gene. This CDR3 is built from 17 residues. CDR3 in DNA: TGTACCAGCAGCCAAGGTCTTGGGACTGTGAACACCGGGGAGCTGTTTTTT. Its protein is CTSSQGLGTVNTGELFF.

A remark on this clonotype: This clone may be a read error of a much larger clone one base away. V and J are TRBV28 and TRBJ2-3; a weak D match, TRBD1 (5 bases). The CDR3 is 15 residues long. Germline V CDR1 and CDR2: MDHEN, SYDVKM. Written as DNA, the CDR3 is TGTGCCAGCAGTTTGCCGACGGAGTTAACAGGTACGCAGTATTTT. Translating it yields CASSLPTELTGTQYF.

A word on this clonotype: It is unclear where the CDR3 begins or ends on the DNA, so no DNA is shown, and the CDR3 is as TCRdb lists it. The chain links TRBV29-1 to TRBJ1-1. The germline gives CDR1 SQVTM, CDR2 ANQGSEA. The CDR3 is 15 residues long, counting both termini. The CDR3 loop is CSVAAGSGMNTEGFF.

A remark on this clonotype: A junction end diverges from the germline sequence, so it may reflect a read error. The J gene is TRBJ1-3, the V gene TRBV6-5, with D hard to call. Per the germline V gene, CDR1 is MNHEY and CDR2 is SVGAGI. The CDR3 is made up of 14 amino acids. CDR3 sequence: CVSSPHGSGNTIYF. In DNA form, the CDR3 reads TGTGTCAGCAGCCCACACGGCTCTGGAAACACCATATATTTT.

A word on this clonotype: At one of its ends the junction is not consistent with the germline gene, which may arise from a read error. V usage is TRBV29-1 and J usage is TRBJ2-5, with 9 bases aligning to TRBD2. The V gene's germline CDR1 is SQVTM and CDR2 ANQGSEA. This CDR3 is 15 amino acids long. The CDR3 loop reads CSVRTSVSWAETQCF. CDR3 DNA sequence: TGCAGCGTTCGGACTAGCGTGAGTTGGGCAGAGACCCAGTGCTTC.

This clonotype was seen ten or more times. The rearrangement uses TRBV11-2 and TRBJ2-1, with 8 bases identical to TRBD2. The germline V gene has CDR1 SGHAT and CDR2 FQNNGV. V shed 0 bases, J shed 3 bases, and the junction held 7 bases outside the gene matches. This CDR3 contains 17 residues. CDR3 protein: CASSLDRGGRFYNEQFF. The CDR3 DNA reads as TGTGCCAGCAGCTTAGATAGGGGCGGGAGGTTCTACAATGAGCAGTTCTTC.

Turning to this clonotype: The conserved closing phenylalanine or tryptophan is absent in this CDR3, likely reflecting a read error. This chain joins TRBV25-1 and TRBJ2-1; 7 bases are shared with TRBD2. Germline CDR1 and CDR2: MGHDK and SYGVNS. The CDR3 loop spans 17 amino acids. The DNA for the CDR3 is TGTGCCAGCAATGAAACTATTTGGACTAGTGGAATAAATGAGCAGTTCTCC. It codes for CASNETIWTSGINEQFS.

This clonotype was detected a few times. V usage is TRBV4-3 and J usage is TRBJ2-7; 7 positions agree with TRBD2. Trimming removed 0 bases from V and 6 bases from J; junction bases left unmatched: 2. Germline loops: CDR1 LGHNA, CDR2 YSLEER. This CDR3 region has 13 residues. The CDR3 protein is CASSQEPGGEQYF. In DNA, the CDR3 is TGCGCCAGCAGCCAAGAGCCGGGGGGCGAGCAGTACTTC.

Notes on this clonotype: Sequence at one end of the junction differs from germline and may be a read error. This rearrangement joins TRBV6-6 to TRBJ2-7, with D tentatively TRBD1 (6 bases). From germline, CDR1 is MNHNY and CDR2 SVGAGI (reference sequence). The CDR3 spans 16 residues. The CDR3 region has the DNA TGTGCCAGCAGTTCTACCCCGGGACATGGGGCGCGTGAGCACTACTTC. It specifies CASSSTPGHGAREHYF.

CDR3 in amino acids: CASSAGQGASNEQFF. CDR3 in DNA: TGTGCCAGCAGCGCGGGCCAGGGGGCGAGCAATGAGCAGTTCTTC. The chain combines TRBV9 with TRBJ2-1; 8 positions match TRBD1. Germline CDR1 SGDLS, CDR2 YYNGEE. Trimming at V came to 3 bases and at J to 6 bases, leaving 8 bases not matched to a gene. This CDR3 is 15 amino acids long.

Of note for this clonotype: A read error may account for a junction end that differs from germline. V gene TRBV11-2 combines with J gene TRBJ2-7; 7 nucleotides align to TRBD1. Germline-derived CDR1 and CDR2 are SGHAT and FQNNGV. The CDR3 is 14 amino acids. This chain's CDR3 is CASSLTGESYEQCF. The CDR3 nucleotides are TGTGCCAGCAGCTTAACAGGGGAATCCTACGAGCAGTGCTTC.